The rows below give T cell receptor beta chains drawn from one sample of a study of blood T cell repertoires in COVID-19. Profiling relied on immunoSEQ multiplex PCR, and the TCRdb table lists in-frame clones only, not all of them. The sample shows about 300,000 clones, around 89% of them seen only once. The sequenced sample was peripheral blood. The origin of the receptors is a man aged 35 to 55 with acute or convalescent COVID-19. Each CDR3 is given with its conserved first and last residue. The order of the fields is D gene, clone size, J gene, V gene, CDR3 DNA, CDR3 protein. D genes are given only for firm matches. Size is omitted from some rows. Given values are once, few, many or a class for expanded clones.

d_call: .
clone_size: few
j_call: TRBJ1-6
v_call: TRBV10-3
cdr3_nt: TGTGCCATCAGTCCTGGCCCCGCTGGAGATTCACCCCTCCACTTT
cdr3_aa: CAISPGPAGDSPLHF

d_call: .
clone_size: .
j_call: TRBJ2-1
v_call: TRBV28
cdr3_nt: TGTGCCAGCAAGGGCGGGGACCGATACAATGAACAGTTCTTC
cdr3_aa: CASKGGDRYNEQFF

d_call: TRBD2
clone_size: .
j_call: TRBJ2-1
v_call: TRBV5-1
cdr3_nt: TGCGCCAGCAGCTTGGGACCCAGCGGGGGGGCGGGAAATGAGCAGTTCTTC
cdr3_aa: CASSLGPSGGAGNEQFF

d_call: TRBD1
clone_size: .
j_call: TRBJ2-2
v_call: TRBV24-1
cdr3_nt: TGTGCCACCAGTGAAGGGACAGGGGGGGACACCGGGGAGCTGTTTTTT
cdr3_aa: CATSEGTGGDTGELFF

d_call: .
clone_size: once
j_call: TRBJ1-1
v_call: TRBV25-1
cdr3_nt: TGTGCCAGCAGTGAATATTGGCAGGGTCGGACTGAAGCTTTCTTT
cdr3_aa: CASSEYWQGRTEAFF

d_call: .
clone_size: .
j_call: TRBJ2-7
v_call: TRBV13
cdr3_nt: TGTGCCAGCAGCTTAGGGACAGAAGAATCCTACGAGCAGTACTTC
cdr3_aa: CASSLGTEESYEQYF

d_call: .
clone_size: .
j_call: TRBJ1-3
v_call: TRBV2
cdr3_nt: TGTGCCAGCAGTGCCCAGGGAAACACCATATATTTT
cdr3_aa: CASSAQGNTIYF

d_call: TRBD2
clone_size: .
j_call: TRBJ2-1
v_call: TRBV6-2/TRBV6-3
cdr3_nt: TGTGCCAGCAGTTCCCCGAGGAGCGGGGGGTACAATGAGCAGTTCTTC
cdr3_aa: CASSSPRSGGYNEQFF

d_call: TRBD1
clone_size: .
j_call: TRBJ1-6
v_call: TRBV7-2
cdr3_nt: TGTGCCAGCAGCCGGGACAGGTATAATTCACCCCTCCACTTT
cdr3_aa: CASSRDRYNSPLHF

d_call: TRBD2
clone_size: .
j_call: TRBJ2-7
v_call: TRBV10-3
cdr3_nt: TGTGCCATCAGTGAGAGGCTAACTAGCGGGGATAGCGAGCAGTACTTC
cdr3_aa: CAISERLTSGDSEQYF

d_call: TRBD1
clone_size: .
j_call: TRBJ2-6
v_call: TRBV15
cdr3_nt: TGTGCCACCAGCAGAGGGCAGACAGGGTCGAGCTCTGGGGCCAACGTCCTGACTTTC
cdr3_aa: CATSRGQTGSSSGANVLTF

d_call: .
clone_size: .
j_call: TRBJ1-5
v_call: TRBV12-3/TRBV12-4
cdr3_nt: TGTGCCAGCAGTTTGGGGGGTCCGCCGCCCCAGCATTTT
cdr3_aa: CASSLGGPPPQHF

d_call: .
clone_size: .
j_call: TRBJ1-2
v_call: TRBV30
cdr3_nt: TGTGCCTGGAGTGCGCCCCAGGTCAACACCTTC
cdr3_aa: CAWSAPQVNTF

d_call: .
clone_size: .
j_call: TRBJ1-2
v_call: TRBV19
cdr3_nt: TGTGCCAGTAGTAGGGCCGGTAAGGAAACCTATGGCTACACCTTC
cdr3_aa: CASSRAGKETYGYTF

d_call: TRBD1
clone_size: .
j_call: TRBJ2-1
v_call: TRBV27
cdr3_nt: TGTGCCAGCAGTTTGATATGGGACAGGATCGACAATGAGCAGTTCTTC
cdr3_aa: CASSLIWDRIDNEQFF

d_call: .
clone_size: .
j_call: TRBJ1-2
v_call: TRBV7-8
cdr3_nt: TGTGCCAGCAGCCCCTCCCCGGCAGGGCACTATGGCTACACCTTC
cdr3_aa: CASSPSPAGHYGYTF

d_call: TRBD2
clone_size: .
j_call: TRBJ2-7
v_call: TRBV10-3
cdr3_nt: TGTGCCATCAGTGAAGGGCTGACTAGCGGGGGCCAAAGCTCCTACGAGCAGTACTTC
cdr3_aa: CAISEGLTSGGQSSYEQYF

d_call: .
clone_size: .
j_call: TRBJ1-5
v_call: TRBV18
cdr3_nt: TGTGCCAGCTCACCAACGGGGGGAAGGAGCAATCAGCCCCAGCATTTT
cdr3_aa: CASSPTGGRSNQPQHF

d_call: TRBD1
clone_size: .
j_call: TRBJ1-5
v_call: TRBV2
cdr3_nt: TGTGCCAGCAGGGGACAGCTTAGCAATCAGCCCCAGCATTTT
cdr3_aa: CASRGQLSNQPQHF

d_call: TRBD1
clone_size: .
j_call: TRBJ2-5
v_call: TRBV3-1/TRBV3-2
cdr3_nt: TGTGCCAGCAGCCAAGATGTCAGGGGGCGAGGGACCCAGTACTTC
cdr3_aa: CASSQDVRGRGTQYF

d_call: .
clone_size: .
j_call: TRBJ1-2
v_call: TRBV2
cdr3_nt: TGTGCCAGCAGTGAAGCTCCACGGACTGTCTATGGCTACACCTTC
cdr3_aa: CASSEAPRTVYGYTF

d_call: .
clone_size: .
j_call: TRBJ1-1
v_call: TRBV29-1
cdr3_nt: TGCAGCGTTGTTAGGGGTATGACTGAAGCTTTCTTT
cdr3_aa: CSVVRGMTEAFF

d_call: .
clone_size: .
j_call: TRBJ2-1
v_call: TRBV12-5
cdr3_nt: TGTGCTAGTGGTTTGGGCAGAAACTACAATGAGCAGTTCTTC
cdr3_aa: CASGLGRNYNEQFF

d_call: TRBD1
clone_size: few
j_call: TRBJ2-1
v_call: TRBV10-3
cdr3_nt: TGTGCCATCAGTGAGTCGGGGTTGGTTTGGAAGGGACAGGGCTACAATGAGCAGTTCTTC
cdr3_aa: CAISESGLVWKGQGYNEQFF

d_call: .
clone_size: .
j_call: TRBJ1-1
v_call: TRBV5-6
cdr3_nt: TGTGCCAGCAGCTGGTCCGACAGGAACACTGAAGCTTTCTTT
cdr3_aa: CASSWSDRNTEAFF

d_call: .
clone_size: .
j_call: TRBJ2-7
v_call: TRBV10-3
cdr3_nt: TGTGCCATCAGTGAGACGGTTAGGGGTTACGAGCAGTACTTC
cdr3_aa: CAISETVRGYEQYF

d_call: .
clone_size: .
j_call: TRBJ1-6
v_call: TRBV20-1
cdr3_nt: TGCAGTGCTGGGGGGAATTCACCCCTCCACTTT
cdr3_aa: CSAGGNSPLHF

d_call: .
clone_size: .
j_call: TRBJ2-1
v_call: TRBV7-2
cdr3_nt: TGTGCCAGCAGCTTAGTCGGACAGACCAATGAGCAGTTCTTC
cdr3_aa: CASSLVGQTNEQFF

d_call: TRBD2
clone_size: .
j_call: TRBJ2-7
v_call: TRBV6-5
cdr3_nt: TGTGCCAGCACCCCAGGGACTAGAAATGAGCAGTACTTC
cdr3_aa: CASTPGTRNEQYF

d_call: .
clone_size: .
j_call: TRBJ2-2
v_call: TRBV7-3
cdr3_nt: TGTGCCAGCCGGGGGACCGGGGAGCTGTTTTTT
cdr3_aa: CASRGTGELFF

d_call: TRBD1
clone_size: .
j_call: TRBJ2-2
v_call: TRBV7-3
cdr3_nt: TGTGCCAGCAGCCCATCAGGGGGCCACGGGGAGCTGTTTTTT
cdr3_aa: CASSPSGGHGELFF

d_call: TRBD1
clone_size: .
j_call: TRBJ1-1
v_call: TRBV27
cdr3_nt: TGTGCCAGCAGTCGACAGGGGACCACTGAAGCTTTCTTT
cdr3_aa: CASSRQGTTEAFF

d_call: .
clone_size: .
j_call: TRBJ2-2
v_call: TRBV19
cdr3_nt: TGTGCCAGTAGTATAGGCTACTACACCGGGGAGCTGTTTTTT
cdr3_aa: CASSIGYYTGELFF

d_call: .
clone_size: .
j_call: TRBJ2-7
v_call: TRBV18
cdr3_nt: TGTGCCAGCTCACCGGCACCAGGGGTATACGAGCAGTACTTC
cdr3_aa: CASSPAPGVYEQYF

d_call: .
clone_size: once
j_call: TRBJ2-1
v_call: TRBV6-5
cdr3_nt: TGTGCCAGCAGAACTACTTCCTACAATGAGCAGTTCTTC
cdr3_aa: CASRTTSYNEQFF

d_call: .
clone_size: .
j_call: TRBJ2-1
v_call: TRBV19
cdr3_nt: TGTGCCAGTAGTTGGATCTTGAGGTCAAATGAGCAGTTCTTC
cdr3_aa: CASSWILRSNEQFF

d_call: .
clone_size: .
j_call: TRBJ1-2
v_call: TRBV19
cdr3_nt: TGTGCCAGTAGTATAGTGGGCAGGGGAACCTATGGCTACACCTTC
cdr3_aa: CASSIVGRGTYGYTF

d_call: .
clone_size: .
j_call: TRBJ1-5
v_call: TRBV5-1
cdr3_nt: TGCGCCAGCAGCCCAAATAGCAATCAGCCCCAGCATTTT
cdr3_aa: CASSPNSNQPQHF

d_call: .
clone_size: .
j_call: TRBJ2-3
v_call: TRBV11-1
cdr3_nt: TGTGCCAGCAGCTCCATAGGGGCGGGCACAGATACGCAGTATTTT
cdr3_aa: CASSSIGAGTDTQYF

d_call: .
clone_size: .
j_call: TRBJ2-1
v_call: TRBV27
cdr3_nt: TGTGCCAGCAGTAGTGACAGCTCCTACAATGAGCAGTTCTTC
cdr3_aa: CASSSDSSYNEQFF

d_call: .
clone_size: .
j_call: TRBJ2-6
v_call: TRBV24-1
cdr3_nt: TGTGCCACCAGTGACCCAGGGTTGGATGGGGCCAACGTCCTGACTTTC
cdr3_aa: CATSDPGLDGANVLTF

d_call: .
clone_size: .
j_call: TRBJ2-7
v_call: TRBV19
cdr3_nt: TGTGCCAGTAGTATAGGGTGGGGACAAGCTACCTACGAGCAGTACTTC
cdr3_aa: CASSIGWGQATYEQYF

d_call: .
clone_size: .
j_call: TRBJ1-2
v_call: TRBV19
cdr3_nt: TGTGCCAGTAGTATGGGCACGCAGGGGGGCTACACCTTC
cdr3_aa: CASSMGTQGGYTF

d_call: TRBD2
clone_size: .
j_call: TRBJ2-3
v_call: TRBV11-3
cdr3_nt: TGTGCCAGCAGCTTCGGGGGGGCCGGGACAGATACGCAGTATTTT
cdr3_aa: CASSFGGAGTDTQYF

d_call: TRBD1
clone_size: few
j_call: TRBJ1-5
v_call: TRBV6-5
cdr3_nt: TGTGCCAGCAGCCGGACAGGGGGCAGTCAGCCCCAGCATTTT
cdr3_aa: CASSRTGGSQPQHF